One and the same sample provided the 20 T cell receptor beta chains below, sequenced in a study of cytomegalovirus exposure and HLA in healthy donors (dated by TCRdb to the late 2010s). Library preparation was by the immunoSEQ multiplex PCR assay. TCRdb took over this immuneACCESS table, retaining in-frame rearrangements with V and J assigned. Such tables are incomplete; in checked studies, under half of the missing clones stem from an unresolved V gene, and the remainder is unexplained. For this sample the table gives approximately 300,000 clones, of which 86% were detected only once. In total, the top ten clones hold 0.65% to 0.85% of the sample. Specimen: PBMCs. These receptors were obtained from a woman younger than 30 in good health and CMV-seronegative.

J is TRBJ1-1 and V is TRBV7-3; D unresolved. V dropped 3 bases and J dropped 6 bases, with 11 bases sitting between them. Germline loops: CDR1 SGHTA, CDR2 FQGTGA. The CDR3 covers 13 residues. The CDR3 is CASSLGERAEAFF. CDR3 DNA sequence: TGTGCCAGCAGCTTGGGAGAGCGGGCTGAAGCTTTCTTT.

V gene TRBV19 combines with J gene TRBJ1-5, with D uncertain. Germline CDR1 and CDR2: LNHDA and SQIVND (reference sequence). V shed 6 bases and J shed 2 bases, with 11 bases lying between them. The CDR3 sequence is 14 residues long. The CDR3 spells CASSGESGNQPQHF. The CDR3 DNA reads TGTGCCAGTAGCGGGGAAAGTGGCAATCAGCCCCAGCATTTT.

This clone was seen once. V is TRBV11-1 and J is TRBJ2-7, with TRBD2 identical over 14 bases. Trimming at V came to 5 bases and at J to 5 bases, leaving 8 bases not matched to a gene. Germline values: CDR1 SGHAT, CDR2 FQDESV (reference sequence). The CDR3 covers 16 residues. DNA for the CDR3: TGTGCCAGCAGCCTGGGACTAGCGGGAGCGGCGGACGAGCAGTACTTC. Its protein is CASSLGLAGAADEQYF.

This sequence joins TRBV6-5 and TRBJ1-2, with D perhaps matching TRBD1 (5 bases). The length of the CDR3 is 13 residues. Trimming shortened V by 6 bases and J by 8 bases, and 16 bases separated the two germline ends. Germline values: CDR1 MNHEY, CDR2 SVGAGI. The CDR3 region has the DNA TGTGCCAGCAGCCCAATCCCGAAGGGGGGCTACACCTTC. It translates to CASSPIPKGGYTF.

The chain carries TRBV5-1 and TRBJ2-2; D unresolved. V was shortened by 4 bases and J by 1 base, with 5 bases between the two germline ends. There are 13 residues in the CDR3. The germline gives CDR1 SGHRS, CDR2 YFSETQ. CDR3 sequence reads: CASSTQNTGELFF. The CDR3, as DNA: TGCGCCAGCAGCACACAGAACACCGGGGAGCTGTTTTTT.

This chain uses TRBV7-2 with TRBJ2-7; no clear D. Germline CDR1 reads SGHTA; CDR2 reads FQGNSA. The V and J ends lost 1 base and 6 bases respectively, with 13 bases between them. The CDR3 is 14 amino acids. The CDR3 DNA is TGTGCCAGCAGCTTAGGGCTCAGATCGTTCGAGCAGTACTTC. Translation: CASSLGLRSFEQYF.

CDR3 in DNA: TGCAGCGTTGGAGCGGCGGAGTTCGACGAGCAGTACTTC. It codes for CSVGAAEFDEQYF. The chain joins TRBV29-1 to TRBJ2-7, with D perhaps matching TRBD2 (5 bases). Germline CDR1 is SQVTM and CDR2 is ANQGSEA. The CDR3 is 13 amino acids. The germline V and J ends were trimmed by 4 bases and 5 bases, with 15 bases remaining between them.

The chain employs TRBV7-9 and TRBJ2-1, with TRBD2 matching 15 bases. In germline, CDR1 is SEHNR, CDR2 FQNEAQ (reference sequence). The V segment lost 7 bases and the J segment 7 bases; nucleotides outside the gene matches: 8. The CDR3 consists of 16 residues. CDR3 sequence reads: CASTPGLAGGANEQFF. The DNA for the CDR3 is TGTGCCAGCACCCCAGGACTAGCGGGAGGGGCAAATGAGCAGTTCTTC.

The CDR3 region has the DNA TGTGCCAGCAGTTATAGGACAGGGGACCAGCCCCAGCATTTT. Translating it yields CASSYRTGDQPQHF. The chain is built from TRBV6-6 and TRBJ1-5, with 9 bases matching TRBD1. J lost 7 bases, V lost 3 bases, and 4 bases had no gene match. CDR3 length: 14 residues. Per the germline V gene, CDR1 is MNHNY and CDR2 is SVGAGI (reference sequence).

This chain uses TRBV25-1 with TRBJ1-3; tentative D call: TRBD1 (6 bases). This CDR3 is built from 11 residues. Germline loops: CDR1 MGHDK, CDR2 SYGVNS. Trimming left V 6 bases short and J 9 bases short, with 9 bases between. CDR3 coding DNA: TGTGCCAGCAGGGGAGGGGGCACCATATATTTT. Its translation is CASRGGGTIYF.

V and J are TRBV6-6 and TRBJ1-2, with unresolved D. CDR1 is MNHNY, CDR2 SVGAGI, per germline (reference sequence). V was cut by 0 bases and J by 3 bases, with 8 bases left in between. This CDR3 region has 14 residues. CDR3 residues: CASSYSEGDYGYTF. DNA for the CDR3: TGTGCCAGCAGTTACTCGGAGGGAGACTATGGCTACACCTTC.

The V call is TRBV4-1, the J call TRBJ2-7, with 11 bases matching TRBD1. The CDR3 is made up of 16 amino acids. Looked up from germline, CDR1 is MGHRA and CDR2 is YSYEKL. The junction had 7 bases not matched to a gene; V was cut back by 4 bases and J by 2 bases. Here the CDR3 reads CASSPRVGQGAYEQYF. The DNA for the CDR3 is TGCGCCAGCAGCCCTAGAGTGGGACAGGGGGCCTACGAGCAGTACTTC.

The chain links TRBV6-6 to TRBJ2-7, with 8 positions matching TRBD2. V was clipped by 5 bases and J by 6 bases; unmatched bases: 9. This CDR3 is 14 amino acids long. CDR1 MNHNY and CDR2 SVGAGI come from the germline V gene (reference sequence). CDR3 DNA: TGTGCCAGCAGTAACCAGCGGGAGCGGGGCGAGCAGTACTTC. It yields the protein CASSNQRERGEQYF.

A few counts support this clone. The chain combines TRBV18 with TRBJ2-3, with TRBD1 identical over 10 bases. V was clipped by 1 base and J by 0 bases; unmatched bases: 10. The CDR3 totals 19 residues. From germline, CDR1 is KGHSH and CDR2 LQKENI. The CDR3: CASSPQWTGGLSSTDTQYF. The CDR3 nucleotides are TGTGCCAGCTCACCACAATGGACAGGGGGTCTCTCTAGCACAGATACGCAGTATTTT.

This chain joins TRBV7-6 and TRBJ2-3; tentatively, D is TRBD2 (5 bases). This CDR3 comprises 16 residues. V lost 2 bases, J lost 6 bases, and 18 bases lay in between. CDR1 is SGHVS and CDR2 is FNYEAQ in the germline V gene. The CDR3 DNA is TGTGCCAGCAGCTTATTGGGCGGAGGTGGAGTGGATACGCAGTATTTT. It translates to CASSLLGGGGVDTQYF.

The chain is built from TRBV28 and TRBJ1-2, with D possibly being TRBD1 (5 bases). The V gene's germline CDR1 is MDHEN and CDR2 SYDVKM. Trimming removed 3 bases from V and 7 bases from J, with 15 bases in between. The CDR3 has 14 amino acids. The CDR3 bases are TGTGCCAGCAGTTTTGGTCCCAGGGTGATTGGCTACACCTTC. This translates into CASSFGPRVIGYTF.

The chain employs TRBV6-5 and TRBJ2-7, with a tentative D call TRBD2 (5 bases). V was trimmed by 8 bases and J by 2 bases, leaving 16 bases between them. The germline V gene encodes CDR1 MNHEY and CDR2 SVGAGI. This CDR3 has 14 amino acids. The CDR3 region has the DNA TGTGCCAGCCGTCTCGGGGAGTTAACCTACGAGCAGTACTTC. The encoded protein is CASRLGELTYEQYF.

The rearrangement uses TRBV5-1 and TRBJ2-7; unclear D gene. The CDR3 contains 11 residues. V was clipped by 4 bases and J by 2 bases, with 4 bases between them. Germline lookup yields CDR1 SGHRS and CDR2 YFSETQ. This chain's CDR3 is CASSITYEQYF. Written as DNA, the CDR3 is TGCGCCAGCAGCATAACCTACGAGCAGTACTTC. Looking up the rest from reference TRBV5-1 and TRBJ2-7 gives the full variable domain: KAGVTQTPRYLIKTRGQQVTLSCSPISGHRSVSWYQQTPGQGLQFLFEYFSETQRNKGNFPGRFSGRQFSNSRSEMNVSTLELGDSALYLCASSITYEQYFGPGTRLTVT.

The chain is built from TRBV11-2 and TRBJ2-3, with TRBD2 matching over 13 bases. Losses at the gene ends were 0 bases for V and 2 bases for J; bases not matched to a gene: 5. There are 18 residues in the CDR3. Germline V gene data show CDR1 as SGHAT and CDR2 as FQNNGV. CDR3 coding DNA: TGTGCCAGCAGCTTAGACACGGGACTAGCGGGATTCACAGATACGCAGTATTTT. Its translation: CASSLDTGLAGFTDTQYF.

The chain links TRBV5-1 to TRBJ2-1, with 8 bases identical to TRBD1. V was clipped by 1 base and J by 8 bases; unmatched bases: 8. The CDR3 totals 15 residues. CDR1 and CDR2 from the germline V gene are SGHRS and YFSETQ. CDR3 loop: CASSLSPGGEDEQFF. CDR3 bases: TGCGCCAGCAGCTTGTCCCCAGGGGGCGAGGATGAGCAGTTCTTC.